This is a list of T cell receptor beta chains from one sample in a study of shared clonotypes between healthy human individuals. Method: immunoSEQ multiplex PCR; TCRdb's copy keeps in-frame clones and lacks some. The table shows about 2.4 million clones, with 90% to 95% occurring only once. Sequencing was performed on naive CD4+ T cells from PBMCs. These receptors all stem from a man aged 18 to 35 in good health. Some clones in this sample may be carry-over from other donors' samples. Both conserved end residues are part of each CDR3. The D gene is left open where the match is weak. A row's size may be missing; if present it is once, few, many or a size class.

.	TRBD2	TRBV7-3	TRBJ2-7	CASSPYGTSGTYEQYF	TGTGCCAGCAGCCCATATGGGACTAGCGGGACCTACGAGCAGTACTTC
.	TRBD2	TRBV4-2	TRBJ2-2	CASSQDRSSGRGELFF	TGTGCCAGCAGCCAGGACCGATCTAGCGGGAGAGGGGAGCTGTTTTTT
.	TRBD1	TRBV4-1	TRBJ1-2	CASSQGTGVGGYTF	TGCGCCAGCAGCCAAGGGACAGGGGTGGGTGGCTACACCTTC
.	.	TRBV27	TRBJ2-5	CASGLQETQYF	TGTGCCAGCGGGCTTCAAGAGACCCAGTACTTC
.	.	TRBV2	TRBJ2-5	CASSPAEDQYF	TGTGCCAGCAGCCCCGCAGAGGACCAGTACTTC
.	.	TRBV28	TRBJ2-1	CASSLSDLYGQFF	TGTGCCAGCAGCCTATCCGACCTTTACGGGCAGTTCTTC
.	.	TRBV28	TRBJ2-7	CASSYPRTYEQYF	TGTGCCAGCAGTTACCCGCGGACCTACGAGCAGTACTTC
.	.	TRBV4-1	TRBJ2-7	CASSHGEAREQYF	TGCGCCAGCAGCCATGGGGAAGCGAGGGAGCAGTACTTC
once	.	TRBV21-1	TRBJ1-4	CASSKALQGCEKLFF	TGTGCCAGCAGCAAAGCGTTGCAGGGTTGTGAAAAACTGTTTTTT
.	.	TRBV5-4	TRBJ2-2	CASSPTPNRNTNTGELFF	TGTGCCAGCAGCCCCACCCCGAATAGAAACACGAACACCGGGGAGCTGTTTTTT
.	TRBD2	TRBV9	TRBJ2-2	CASSVGLVGGRASGELFF	TGTGCCAGCAGCGTAGGATTGGTTGGCGGGAGGGCCTCCGGGGAGCTGTTTTTT
.	.	TRBV2	TRBJ1-4	CASSETGVQNEKLFF	TGTGCCAGCAGTGAGACAGGAGTTCAGAATGAAAAACTGTTTTTT
.	.	TRBV19	TRBJ1-4	CASIRTATATNEKLFF	TGTGCCAGTATCAGAACAGCAACAGCAACTAATGAAAAACTGTTTTTT
once	.	TRBV19	TRBJ1-2	CASSPTKEGYGYTF	TGTGCCAGTAGCCCCACCAAGGAGGGCTATGGCTACACCTTC
.	.	TRBV27	TRBJ2-5	CASSLYQGRETQYF	TGTGCCAGCAGTTTATACCAGGGACGGGAGACCCAGTACTTC
once	.	TRBV4-1	TRBJ1-2	CASSQDPGGGGYTF	TGCGCCAGCAGCCAAGATCCGGGGGGAGGAGGCTACACCTTC